The 16 T cell receptor beta chains below all came from one sample that was sequenced in a study of blood T cell repertoires in COVID-19. Sequenced by immunoSEQ multiplex PCR; TCRdb stores in-frame clones only, minus some. This sample yields a few hundred thousand clones, of which approximately 90% are seen a single time; about 12% belongs to the top ten. The material sequenced was peripheral blood. The receptors shown here come from a woman aged 18-35 years who had recovered from COVID-19.

This clone has just a few counts. V usage is TRBV7-9 and J usage is TRBJ2-3; 9 positions agree with TRBD2. Germline trimming cut 4 bases from V and 2 bases from J; bases unmatched to any gene: 10. CDR1 is SEHNR and CDR2 is FQNEAQ in the germline V gene (reference sequence). The CDR3 extends over 17 amino acids. CDR3: CASSWGLASLDTDTQYF. The CDR3, as DNA: TGTGCCAGCAGCTGGGGACTAGCTAGTCTCGACACAGATACGCAGTATTTT.

CDR3 in amino acids: CASSAPQLVNEQFF. The CDR3, as DNA: TGTGCCAGCAGTGCCCCCCAACTAGTAAATGAGCAGTTCTTC. The chain combines TRBV6-2 or TRBV6-3 with TRBJ2-1, with D perhaps TRBD2 (5 bases). V lost 5 bases and J 7 bases, leaving 15 bases between the germline ends. The CDR3 runs 14 residues. Germline CDR1 and CDR2: MNHEY and SVGEGT.

The rearrangement joins TRBV3-1 (or the pseudogene TRBV3-2) to TRBJ1-4; D possibly corresponds to TRBD1 (5 bases). The CDR3 is 15 amino acids. The V gene's germline CDR1 is LGHDT and CDR2 YNNKEL (reference sequence). Trimming took off 0 bases at V and 8 bases at J, with 13 bases between the two ends. CDR3 in amino acids: CASSQEGLLREKLFF. The CDR3 nucleotides read TGTGCCAGCAGCCAAGAGGGGCTCCTCCGGGAAAAACTGTTTTTT.

This chain joins TRBV21-1 and TRBJ1-1; TRBD1, the table's D call, was not compared with the DNA. TRBV21-1 is marked as a pseudogene. The CDR3 sequence is 19 residues long. CDR3 in amino acids: CASSNSVLTGVLPDTEAFF. The CDR3 DNA follows: TGTGCCAGCAGCAACTCAGTTTTGACAGGGGTGTTGCCAGACACTGAAGCTTTCTTT.

The rearrangement uses TRBV6-4 and TRBJ2-5; 9 bases align to TRBD2. CDR1 MRHNA and CDR2 SNTAGT come from the germline V gene. The CDR3 sequence is 15 residues long. The junction had 10 bases not matched to a gene; V was cut back by 6 bases and J by 5 bases. The CDR3 reads CASRLTGLARETQYF. In DNA, the CDR3 is TGTGCCAGCAGACTAACAGGACTAGCGAGGGAGACCCAGTACTTC.

The chain has TRBV2 and TRBJ2-1, with D possibly TRBD1 on 5 matching bases. Germline V lookup: CDR1 SNHLY, CDR2 FYNNEI. The CDR3 is made up of 14 amino acids. V gave up 7 bases and J gave up 2 bases, with 12 bases separating them. CDR3 in amino acids: CASNPSGTYNEQFF. The CDR3 nucleotides read TGTGCCAGCAATCCCTCAGGGACCTACAATGAGCAGTTCTTC.

The rearrangement joins TRBV27 to TRBJ1-1; D perhaps matches TRBD1 (5 bases). CDR1 is MNHEY and CDR2 is SMNVEV in the germline V gene (reference sequence). The CDR3 is 15 amino acids. V lost 3 bases, J lost 3 bases, and 14 bases lay in between. As DNA, the CDR3 is TGTGCCAGCAGTTTTACGCAGGCGGGGGACACTGAAGCTTTCTTT. Its protein product is CASSFTQAGDTEAFF.

The V and J genes are TRBV18 and TRBJ2-3; TRBD2 matches at 9 bases. Germline CDR1 is KGHSH and CDR2 is LQKENI. The CDR3 is made up of 17 amino acids. Trimming at V came to 0 bases and at J to 1 base, leaving 5 bases not matched to a gene. The CDR3 reads CASSPPSGSVGTDTQYF. For the CDR3, the DNA is TGTGCCAGCTCACCACCTAGCGGGAGTGTGGGCACAGATACGCAGTATTTT.

The V and J genes are TRBV9 and TRBJ2-1, with TRBD1 matching 7 bases. This CDR3 has 13 residues. Trimming at V came to 0 bases and at J to 9 bases, leaving 3 bases not matched to a gene. From germline, CDR1 is SGDLS and CDR2 YYNGEE. The CDR3 loop reads CASSVGSGGEQFF. The CDR3, as DNA: TGTGCCAGCAGCGTAGGGTCAGGGGGTGAGCAGTTCTTC.

V and J are TRBV14 and TRBJ2-1, with D possibly matching TRBD1 (5 bases). V was clipped by 5 bases and J by 6 bases, with 14 bases between them. Germline CDR1 reads SGHDN; CDR2 reads FVKESK. The CDR3 loop spans 14 amino acids. The CDR3, as DNA: TGTGCCAGCAGCTCCCAATCCAGGGCCAATGAGCAGTTCTTC. It translates to CASSSQSRANEQFF. The entire variable domain, with the rest obtained from reference TRBV14 and TRBJ2-1, is as follows: EAGVTQFPSHSVIEKGQTVTLRCDPISGHDNLYWYRRVMGKEIKFLLHFVKESKQDESGMPNNRFLAERTGGTYSTLKVQPAELEDSGVYFCASSSQSRANEQFFGPGTRLTVL.

There are a few counts of this clone. The chain employs TRBV5-1 and TRBJ1-6, with D unresolved. There are 15 residues in the CDR3. The germline V gene encodes CDR1 SGHRS and CDR2 YFSETQ. Trimming shortened V by 0 bases and J by 5 bases, and 9 bases separated the two germline ends. The CDR3 here is CASSLGKANNSPLHF. In nucleotides, the CDR3 is TGCGCCAGCAGCTTGGGTAAAGCAAATAATTCACCCCTCCACTTT. Using reference TRBV5-1 and TRBJ1-6 for the parts outside the CDR3, the full variable domain is KAGVTQTPRYLIKTRGQQVTLSCSPISGHRSVSWYQQTPGQGLQFLFEYFSETQRNKGNFPGRFSGRQFSNSRSEMNVSTLELGDSALYLCASSLGKANNSPLHFGNGTRLTVT.

This chain links TRBV6-2 or TRBV6-3 with TRBJ2-5, with D uncertain. CDR3 size: 13 residues. In germline, CDR1 is MNHEY, CDR2 SVGEGT. V shed 4 bases and J shed 5 bases, with 11 bases lying between them. Here the CDR3 reads CASSSTTGETQYF. CDR3 nucleotide sequence: TGTGCCAGCAGTTCCACGACCGGGGAGACCCAGTACTTC.

The rearrangement uses TRBV7-2 and TRBJ1-2; D gene ambiguous. Germline CDR1 and CDR2: SGHTA and FQGNSA. V lost 6 bases, J lost 4 bases, and 15 bases lay in between. This CDR3 region has 14 residues. The CDR3 DNA sequence: TGTGCCAGCAGTTCCGGTCCAGGATTCTATGGCTACACCTTC. Translation: CASSSGPGFYGYTF.

The V gene is TRBV9, the J gene TRBJ2-2; no clear D gene. The ends were cut back, 1 base at V and 5 bases at J, with 3 bases in the middle. Germline CDR1 reads SGDLS; CDR2 reads YYNGEE. The CDR3 consists of 12 residues. Here the CDR3 reads CASSVSTGELFF. The CDR3 DNA reads TGTGCCAGCAGCGTATCTACCGGGGAGCTGTTTTTT.

The chain couples TRBV19 to TRBJ2-7; TRBD1 is a possible D gene (6 bases). The V end was cut by 8 bases, the J end by 2 bases, with 16 bases between. CDR1 LNHDA and CDR2 SQIVND come from the germline V gene (reference sequence). The CDR3 is made up of 14 amino acids. Here the CDR3 reads CASRPRDKAYEQYF. CDR3 nucleotides: TGTGCCAGTCGGCCCCGGGACAAGGCCTACGAGCAGTACTTC. Full variable domain (remainder filled in from reference TRBV19 and TRBJ2-7): DGGITQSPKYLFRKEGQNVTLSCEQNLNHDAMYWYRQDPGQGLRLIYYSQIVNDFQKGDIAEGYSVSREKKESFPLTVTSAQKNPTAFYLCASRPRDKAYEQYFGPGTRLTVT.

This clone was counted once. The chain combines TRBV7-9 with TRBJ2-2; D remains ambiguous. The CDR3 totals 15 residues. V lost 2 bases and J 5 bases, leaving 12 bases between the germline ends. CDR1 is SEHNR, CDR2 FQNEAQ, per germline (reference sequence). In DNA, the CDR3 is TGTGCCAGCAGCTTATTAACAGTTAAGACCGGGGAGCTGTTTTTT. Its translation: CASSLLTVKTGELFF.